What follows describes a single T cell receptor beta chain. Its antigen is not known. The CDR3 consists of 15 residues. Germline CDR1 and CDR2: MNHEY and SVGAGI. Trimming left V 2 bases short and J 1 base short, with 11 bases between. Assay: immunoSEQ multiplex PCR; the TCRdb copy retains only in-frame clones and omits some. The repertoire holds 15,000 to 20,000 clones, with about 96% as singletons. This sample is part of a study of monozygotic twins with cystic fibrosis. Study outcomes and limitations: No link emerged between shared CDR3 counts and age, concordance or severity. Clonality was generally low (median around 0.009), higher in the most severe patients. Unrelated CF individuals shared fewer identical clonotypes than monozygotic CF twins.

This receptor was identified in a girl aged 2-10 years with cystic fibrosis. The sequenced sample was blood. The chain uses TRBV6-5 and TRBJ1-1; D gene ambiguous. This CDR3 is CASSYIGSQNTEAFF. CDR3 bases: TGTGCCAGCAGTTACATTGGCAGCCAGAACACTGAAGCTTTCTTT.